This TCR beta chain derives from a study of blood T cells in healthy people across ages. This CDR3 comprises 12 residues. V was trimmed by 8 bases and J by 5 bases, leaving 13 bases between them. Germline CDR1 reads SGHTA; CDR2 reads FQGNSA. PCR was performed a second time for 7 to 11 cycles using a sample-barcoded 5' primer and a J-beta primer mix. In TCRdb, the 5' RACE reads were re-called with MiXCR into one record per CDR3 protein. The table lists 980,000 or so distinct CDR3 sequences, around 48% of them singletons. This TCR was recovered from a man aged 25-45 years in good health. The rearrangement joins TRBV7-2 to TRBJ2-7; tentative D call: TRBD1 (5 bases). Sequenced material: blood. CDR3 loop: CASRSDSHEQYF. DNA for the CDR3: TGTGCCAGCCGCTCCGACAGCCACGAGCAGTACTTC.